This T cell receptor (beta chain) is drawn from a study of a mutant IDH1 vaccine in newly diagnosed glioma. Across the whole study: All eight of the vaccinations patients received fell in weeks 1, 3, 5, 7, 11, 15, 19 and 23. Those enrolled had earlier been treated with radiotherapy, temozolomide, or both, mostly both.

Data came from immunoSEQ multiplex PCR; TCRdb stores just in-frame clones and leaves some out. The table has 110,000 or so clones, roughly 90% seen once. Specified time point: week 11, during vaccination. Topical imiquimod was applied with each vaccine dose, which held 300 ug of mutant IDH1 20-mer peptide. Notes on the study in general: Vaccine-induced immune responses were detected in approximately 93% of patients.

This CDR3 contains 11 residues. V dropped 5 bases and J dropped 11; count of bases not matched to a gene: 6. The germline CDR1 and CDR2 sequences are DFQATT and SNEGSKA (reference sequence). This clone was counted a few times. The antigen is unknown. The specimen comprised PBMCs, sampled from a glioma patient whose treatment included an IDH1 peptide vaccine. V gene TRBV20-1 combines with J gene TRBJ1-1, with TRBD1 identical over 9 bases. This sequence was found in a woman in her forties or fifties with glioma. As DNA, the CDR3 is TGCAGTGCTCCCGGGACAGGGAGGGCTTTCTTT. It yields the protein CSAPGTGRAFF.